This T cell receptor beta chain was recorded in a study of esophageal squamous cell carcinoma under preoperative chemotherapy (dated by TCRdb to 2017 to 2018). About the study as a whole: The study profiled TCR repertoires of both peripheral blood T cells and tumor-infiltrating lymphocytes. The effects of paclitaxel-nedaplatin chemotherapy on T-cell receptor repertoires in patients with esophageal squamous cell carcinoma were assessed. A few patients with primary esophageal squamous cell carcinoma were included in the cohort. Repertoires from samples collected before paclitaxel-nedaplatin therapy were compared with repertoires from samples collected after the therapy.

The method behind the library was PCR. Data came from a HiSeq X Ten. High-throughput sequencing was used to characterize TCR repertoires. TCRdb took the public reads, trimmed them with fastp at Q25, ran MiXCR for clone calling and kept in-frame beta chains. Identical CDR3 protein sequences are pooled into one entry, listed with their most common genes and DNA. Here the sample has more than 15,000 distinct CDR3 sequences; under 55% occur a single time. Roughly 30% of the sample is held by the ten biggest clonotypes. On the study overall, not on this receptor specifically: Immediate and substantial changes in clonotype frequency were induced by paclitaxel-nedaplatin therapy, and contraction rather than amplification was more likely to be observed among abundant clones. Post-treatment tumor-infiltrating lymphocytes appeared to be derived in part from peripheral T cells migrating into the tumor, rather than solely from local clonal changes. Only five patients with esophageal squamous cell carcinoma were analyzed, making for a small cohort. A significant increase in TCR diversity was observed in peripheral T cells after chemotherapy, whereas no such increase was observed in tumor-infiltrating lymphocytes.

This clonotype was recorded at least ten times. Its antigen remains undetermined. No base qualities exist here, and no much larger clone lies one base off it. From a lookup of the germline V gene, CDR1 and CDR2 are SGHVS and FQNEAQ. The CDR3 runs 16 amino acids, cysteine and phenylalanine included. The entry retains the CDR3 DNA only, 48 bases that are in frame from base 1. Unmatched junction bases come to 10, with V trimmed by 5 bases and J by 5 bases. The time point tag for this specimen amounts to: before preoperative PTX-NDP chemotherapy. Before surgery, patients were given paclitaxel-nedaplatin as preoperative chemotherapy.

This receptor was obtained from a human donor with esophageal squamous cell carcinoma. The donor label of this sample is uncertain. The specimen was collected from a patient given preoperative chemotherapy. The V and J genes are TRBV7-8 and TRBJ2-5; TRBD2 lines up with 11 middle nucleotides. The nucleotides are TGTGCCAGCAGCCCGCCCTCTAGCGGGAGGCAGGAGACCCAGTACTTC. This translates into CASSPPSSGRQETQYF.